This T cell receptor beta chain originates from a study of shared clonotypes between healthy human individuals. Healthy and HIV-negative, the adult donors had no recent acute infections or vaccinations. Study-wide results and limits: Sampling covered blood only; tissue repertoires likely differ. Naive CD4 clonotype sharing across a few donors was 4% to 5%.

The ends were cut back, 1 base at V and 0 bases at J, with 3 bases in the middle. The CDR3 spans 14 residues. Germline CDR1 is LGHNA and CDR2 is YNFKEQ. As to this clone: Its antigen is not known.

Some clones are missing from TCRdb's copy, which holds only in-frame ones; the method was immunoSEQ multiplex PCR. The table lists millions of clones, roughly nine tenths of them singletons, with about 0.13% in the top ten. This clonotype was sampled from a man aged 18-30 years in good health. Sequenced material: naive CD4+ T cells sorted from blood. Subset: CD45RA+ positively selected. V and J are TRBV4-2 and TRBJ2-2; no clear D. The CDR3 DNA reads TGTGCCAGCAGCCAAGGTCCGAACACCGGGGAGCTGTTTTTT. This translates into CASSQGPNTGELFF.